The 17 T cell receptor beta chains below were found in one sample sequenced in a study of patients and donors after allogeneic stem cell transplantation. MiXCR was run by TCRdb on the RT-PCR reads, yielding one entry per CDR3 protein. The sample holds approximately 150,000 distinct CDR3 sequences, roughly 30% seen once. The sample comprised blood, either unsorted or a sorted T cell fraction (not recorded which). Every receptor here comes from a human donor who was either an allogeneic HSCT recipient or a stem cell or donor lymphocyte infusion donor (not recorded which). It is not recorded whose cells these are; they may come from a transplant donor.

The genes are TRBV6-6 and TRBJ2-3; D is unresolved. This CDR3 comprises 14 residues. V was trimmed by 6 bases and J by 4 bases, leaving 14 bases between them. Germline CDR1 MNHNY, CDR2 SVGAGI (reference sequence). This CDR3 reads CASSLPGVADTQYF. The DNA for the CDR3 is TGTGCCAGCAGCTTACCTGGCGTGGCAGATACGCAGTATTTT.

This clonotype was detected ten times or more. This chain joins TRBV20-1 and TRBJ1-5; possible D gene TRBD1, 5 bases. This CDR3 region has 15 residues. Trimming cost V 1 base and J 5 bases, with 15 bases left between them. Germline-derived CDR1 and CDR2 are DFQATT and SNEGSKA (reference sequence). The CDR3 nucleotides are TGCAGTGCTAGAGTACGGGGGGTCAATTATCAGCCCCAGCATTTT. Its translation: CSARVRGVNYQPQHF.

This clonotype has ten or more counts. J is TRBJ1-3 and V is TRBV9; D is unclear. CDR3 length: 14 amino acids. Germline assignment: CDR1 SGDLS and CDR2 YYNGEE. Trimming shortened V by 3 bases and J by 8 bases, and 15 bases separated the two germline ends. The CDR3 sequence: CASSGGVVGDTIYF. In DNA form, the CDR3 reads TGTGCCAGCAGCGGTGGAGTAGTTGGTGACACCATATATTTT.

The chain employs TRBV29-1 and TRBJ2-5; TRBD1 aligns across 7 bases. The V segment lost 1 base and the J segment 5 bases; nucleotides outside the gene matches: 4. The CDR3 runs to 13 residues. The germline V gene has CDR1 SQVTM and CDR2 ANQGSEA. This CDR3 reads CSVEGDRWETQYF. CDR3 nucleotide sequence: TGCAGCGTTGAAGGGGACAGATGGGAGACCCAGTACTTC.

This clonotype has a handful of counts. The chain couples TRBV12-3 or TRBV12-4 to TRBJ1-4; unclear D gene. The CDR3 covers 12 residues. Trimming shortened V by 2 bases and J by 7 bases, and 5 bases separated the two germline ends. This CDR3 reads CASSLNGEKLFF. In DNA, the CDR3 is TGTGCCAGCAGTTTAAATGGTGAAAAACTGTTTTTT.

The chain is built from TRBV4-3 and TRBJ2-3, with 10 bases identical to TRBD2. Germline CDR1 LGHNA, CDR2 YSLEER. The CDR3 has 18 amino acids. J was trimmed by 2 bases and V by 0 bases; bases with no gene match: 8. CDR3 residues: CASSQEKGLATFTDTQYF. The CDR3 DNA is TGCGCCAGCAGCCAAGAGAAGGGACTAGCGACATTCACAGATACGCAGTATTTT.

The J gene is TRBJ2-4, the V gene TRBV7-2; TRBD1 might be the D (7 bases). This CDR3 contains 13 residues. V dropped 4 bases and J dropped 8 bases, with 12 bases sitting between them. Germline V gene lookup returns CDR1 SGHTA and CDR2 FQGNSA. The CDR3 sequence: CASSSQGGDIQYF. In DNA form, the CDR3 reads TGTGCCAGCAGCTCCCAGGGGGGAGACATTCAGTACTTC. The full variable domain, with the rest looked up from reference TRBV7-2 and TRBJ2-4, is GAGVSQSPSNKVTEKGKDVELRCDPISGHTALYWYRQSLGQGLEFLIYFQGNSAPDKSGLPSDRFSAERTGGSVSTLTIQRTQQEDSAVYLCASSSQGGDIQYFGAGTRLSVL.

The chain couples TRBV3-1 to TRBJ2-3; 12 nucleotides line up with TRBD1. Germline V gives CDR1 LGHDT, CDR2 YNNKEL (reference sequence). The CDR3 runs to 17 residues. V was pared by 3 bases and J by 8 bases, with 12 bases of the junction left unmatched. DNA of the CDR3: TGTGCCAGCAGCCACCCGTTCGGGACAGGGGGCAGAGGTACGCAGTATTTT. Translation gives CASSHPFGTGGRGTQYF.

The CDR3 region is CASSLGTGPNEKLFF. The CDR3 coding sequence is TGTGCCAGCAGCCTTGGGACAGGGCCAAATGAAAAACTGTTTTTT. The rearrangement links TRBV14 to TRBJ1-4; 9 bases agree with TRBD1. CDR1 and CDR2 (germline): SGHDN, FVKESK. V trimming: 4 bases; J trimming: 5 bases; junction bases outside the gene matches: 5. CDR3 length equals 15 residues.

In its sample, this clonotype was seen a few times. The chain carries TRBV2 and TRBJ1-5; D gene unclear. CDR1 SNHLY and CDR2 FYNNEI come from the germline V gene. The CDR3 has 17 residues. Trimming removed 5 bases from V and 0 bases from J, with 17 bases in between. CDR3 sequence reads: CASSLRTATDSNQPQHF. CDR3 DNA: TGTGCCAGCAGTCTCCGGACGGCTACCGATAGCAATCAGCCCCAGCATTTT.

To note about this clonotype: An end of the junction differs from the germline gene, which may be a read error. The chain couples TRBV7-9 to TRBJ1-1; D may be TRBD1 (5 bases). The CDR3 runs to 14 residues. CDR1 and CDR2 (germline): SEHNR, FQNEAQ (reference sequence). The CDR3 nucleotides read TGTTCCAGCAGCTTAGGCGGACAGAACACTGAAGCTTTCTTT. Protein product: CSSSLGGQNTEAFF.

In this sample, this clonotype turned up a few times. The chain has TRBV28 and TRBJ2-1; D tentatively reads TRBD1 or TRBD2 (5 bases each). Trimming took off 3 bases at V and 3 bases at J, with 6 bases between the two ends. The CDR3 is 13 residues long. Germline V gene sequence: CDR1 MDHEN, CDR2 SYDVKM. CDR3 in DNA: TGTGCCAGCAGTTTGAGGGGCTACAATGAGCAGTTCTTC. Protein sequence: CASSLRGYNEQFF.

The chain links TRBV15 to TRBJ2-2; weak D call: TRBD1 (7 bases). The CDR3 extends over 16 amino acids. V was clipped by 5 bases and J by 1 base, with 14 bases between them. Germline assignment: CDR1 LNHNV and CDR2 YYDKDF (reference sequence). Here the CDR3 DNA reads TGTGCCACCAGCCGCTACCAGGGGGGGAACACCGGGGAGCTGTTTTTT. Translating gives CATSRYQGGNTGELFF.

The V gene is TRBV7-9, the J gene TRBJ1-2, with 8 bases lining up with TRBD1. Germline lookup yields CDR1 SEHNR and CDR2 FQNEAQ (reference sequence). This CDR3 is 15 amino acids long. V lost 3 bases, J lost 4 bases, and 7 bases stayed unmatched. This CDR3 reads CASSLAPTGGYGYTF. In DNA, the CDR3 is TGTGCCAGCAGCTTGGCCCCCACAGGGGGCTATGGCTACACCTTC. Variable domain in full (rest from reference TRBV7-9 and TRBJ1-2): DTGVSQNPRHKITKRGQNVTFRCDPISEHNRLYWYRQTLGQGPEFLTYFQNEAQLEKSRLLSDRFSAERPKGSFSTLEIQRTEQGDSAMYLCASSLAPTGGYGYTFGSGTRLTVV.

V and J are TRBV29-1 and TRBJ2-1; 10 nucleotides line up with TRBD1. V shed 8 bases, J shed 4 bases, and the junction held 8 bases outside the gene matches. Looked up from germline, CDR1 is SQVTM and CDR2 is ANQGSEA. This CDR3 contains 14 residues. This chain's CDR3 is CSISGTGDYNEQFF. DNA for the CDR3: TGCAGCATCTCAGGGACAGGGGATTACAATGAGCAGTTCTTC.

The gene calls are TRBV21-1 and TRBJ2-1. TRBV21-1 is shown as a pseudogene. CDR3 length: 12 residues. DNA for the CDR3: TGTGCCAGCAATGGCTCTCACAATGAGCAGTTCTTC. This sequence encodes CASNGSHNEQFF.

The chain links TRBV15 to TRBJ1-1; D not resolved. Deletions cut 1 base from V and 5 bases from J, with 5 bases between. Germline CDR1 and CDR2: LNHNV and YYDKDF (reference sequence). The CDR3 contains 12 residues. The DNA for the CDR3 is TGTGCCACCAGCAGAGGCCCGACTGAAGCTTTCTTT. Protein product: CATSRGPTEAFF.